This TCR beta chain was captured by sequencing in a study of T cells in localized non-small cell lung cancer (dated by TCRdb to 2019 to 2021). Regarding the research as a whole: The study examined T cell repertoires in a few hundred patients with early-stage NSCLC and compared tumors with uninvolved tumor-adjacent lungs. The cohort was made up of approximately 250 treatment-naive NSCLC patients whose localized lung tumors had been resected. The mean age of the NSCLC patients was around 67 years, with 130 or so men and about a hundred women. Findings and caveats that apply to the study as a whole: Of the top 100 tumor clones, a median of roughly 56 were detected in paired uninvolved adjacent lung; approximately 30 were also among that lung's top 100. Since the design was exploratory, TCR variables were selected using unadjusted p-values with no false-discovery rate correction. Uninvolved tumor-adjacent lung showed the highest T cell clonality, higher than tumor, which suggests more focused antigenic responses in the uninvolved tumor-adjacent lung. Longer overall survival was associated with higher blood T cell density, whereas shorter survival was associated with higher adjacent-lung clonality. Multi-region tumor sequencing was not performed, so intratumor heterogeneity could not be excluded.

The germline V gene (reference sequence) provides CDR1 LNHDA and CDR2 SQIVND. CDR3 length: 11 amino acids, cysteine to phenylalanine. The DNA shown is the 33-base CDR3, in frame from base 1. Between the V and J ends, shortened by 5 bases and 4 bases respectively, the junction contains 5 bases. TCR beta CDR3 regions were sequenced from DNA using the immunoSEQ Assay. For the original study's pipeline: To compute T cell density, TCR beta template counts were normalized to usable DNA, which was estimated by amplifying housekeeping genes. Richness was estimated using the preseqR package, with extrapolation to 400,000 templates for PBMC samples and to 120,000 templates for tissue samples. Clonality was defined as one minus Pielou's evenness. To identify tissue-enriched TCRs, differential abundance testing was run on productive amino-acid clonotypes with a minimum total count of 5 and an alpha of 0.1. The Jaccard Index and the Morisita Overlap Index were used to measure repertoire overlap between compartments. GLIPH grouped TCR beta CDR3s together with public tetramer-defined viral CDR3s, and a viral motif had to include at least three viral sequences and show V-gene enrichment. The source is immuneACCESS, and TCRdb retained only in-frame sequences with V and J called. Part of the clones is not carried over; for the studies checked, unresolved V genes explain less than half of this, and the remainder is unexplained. That table furnishes V, J and clone size, whereas the DNA furnished D and trimming. The sample includes about 11,000 clones, with approximately 48% observed a single time. Jointly, the top ten make up 4.2% of the sample.

Comments on this clone: Its binding antigen is unknown. The record has no base qualities; no much larger clone is one base away.

The TCR sequence derives from a woman aged 40-75 years with stage II squamous cell lung carcinoma. Sequencing used lymph node tissue, obtained before any cancer treatment. The chain uses TRBV19 and TRBJ2-5; the D gene remains uncertain. The CDR3 here reads CASSLGETQYF. In nucleotides, the sequence is TGTGCCAGTAGTCTTGGAGAGACCCAGTACTTC.